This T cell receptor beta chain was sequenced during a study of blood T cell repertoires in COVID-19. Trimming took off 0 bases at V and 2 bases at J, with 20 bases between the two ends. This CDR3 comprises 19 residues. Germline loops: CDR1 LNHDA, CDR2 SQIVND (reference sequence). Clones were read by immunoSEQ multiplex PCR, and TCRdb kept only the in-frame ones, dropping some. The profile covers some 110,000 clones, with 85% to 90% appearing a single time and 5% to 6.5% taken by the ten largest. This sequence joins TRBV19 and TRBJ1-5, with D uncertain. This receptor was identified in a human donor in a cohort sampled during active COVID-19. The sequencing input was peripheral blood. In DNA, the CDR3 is TGTGCCAGTAGTATAGATAGGTTGGAGGGTTGGTTTGGCAATCAGCCCCAGCATTTT. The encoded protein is CASSIDRLEGWFGNQPQHF.